This record covers a single T cell receptor (beta chain). Antigen specificity is unknown. Researchers ran the assay at a deep level. The input for sorted-subset replicate PCRs was around 0.2 ug DNA, about 29,000 T cell genomes. The data were produced by immunoSEQ multiplex PCR, yet TCRdb's version contains in-frame clones alone and is incomplete. In the table there are about 2 million clones, 90% to 95% of which are singletons. The ends were cut back, 5 bases at V and 1 base at J, with 18 bases in the middle. CDR3 size: 16 residues. Germline CDR1 SGHVS, CDR2 FQNEAQ. This sample was taken from a study of shared clonotypes between healthy human individuals. Study observations and caveats: Non-shared clonotypes were found to have lower generation probabilities than the clonotypes that were shared by all four of the sorted-subset donors.

This sequence was found in a man between 18 and 29 years old in good health. The chain employs TRBV7-8 and TRBJ2-7; maybe TRBD2 (7 bases). Sequencing used naive CD4+ T cells sorted from blood. Subset given: CD45RA+ positively selected. The chain's CDR3 is CASSTGGASGSYEQYF. In DNA form, the CDR3 reads TGTGCCAGCAGCACCGGGGGCGCTAGCGGTTCCTACGAGCAGTACTTC.